This TCR beta chain was observed in a study of OX40 agonist ivuxolimab in advanced cancers. This CDR3 is 12 amino acids long. CDR1 and CDR2 (germline): SGHRS, YFSETQ. Trimming shortened V by 1 base and J by 7 bases, and 6 bases separated the two germline ends. Sequenced by immunoSEQ multiplex PCR; TCRdb stores in-frame clones only, minus some. The sample yields roughly 80,000 clones, around 83% seen once. Sequencing used CD4+ or CD8+ T cells sorted from blood, obtained in a trial of the OX40 agonist ivuxolimab. The rearrangement uses TRBV5-1 and TRBJ2-1; tentatively, D is TRBD2 (5 bases). This TCR was sampled from an adult with an advanced solid tumor such as melanoma, head and neck, liver or kidney cancer. CDR3 residues: CASSLSGNEQFF. The CDR3 DNA reads TGCGCCAGCAGCTTGAGCGGTAATGAGCAGTTCTTC.